This T cell receptor beta chain was sequenced during a study of OX40 agonist ivuxolimab in advanced cancers. The ends were cut back, 5 bases at V and 2 bases at J, with 10 bases in the middle. Germline loops: CDR1 SGHAT, CDR2 FQNNGV. The length of the CDR3 is 13 residues. This table comes from immunoSEQ multiplex PCR, and its TCRdb copy is limited to in-frame clones, with some not included. The sample comprises 50,000 to 60,000 clones, about 90% of which are singletons, and about 4.1% rests with the top ten. The TCR originated in an adult with an advanced solid tumor such as melanoma, head and neck, liver or kidney cancer. The sample consisted of CD4+ or CD8+ T cells sorted from blood, taken in a trial of the OX40 agonist ivuxolimab. The gene calls are TRBV11-2 and TRBJ2-7; no reliable D call. CDR3 nucleotide sequence: TGTGCCAGCAGCGTTTCAAGAGCCTACGAGCAGTACTTC. It encodes CASSVSRAYEQYF.